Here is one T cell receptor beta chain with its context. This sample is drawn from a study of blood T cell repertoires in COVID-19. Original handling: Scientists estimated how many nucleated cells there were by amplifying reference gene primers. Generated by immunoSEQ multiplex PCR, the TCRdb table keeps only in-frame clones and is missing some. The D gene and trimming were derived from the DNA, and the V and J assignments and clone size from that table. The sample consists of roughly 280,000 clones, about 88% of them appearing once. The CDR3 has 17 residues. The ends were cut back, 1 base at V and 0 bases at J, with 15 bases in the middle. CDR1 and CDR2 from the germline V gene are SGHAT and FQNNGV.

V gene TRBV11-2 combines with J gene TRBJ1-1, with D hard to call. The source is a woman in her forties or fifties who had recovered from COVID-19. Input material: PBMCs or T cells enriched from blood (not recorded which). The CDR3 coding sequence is TGTGCCAGCAGCTTAGTAGCCCAGGACTTTGTGAACACTGAAGCTTTCTTT. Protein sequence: CASSLVAQDFVNTEAFF. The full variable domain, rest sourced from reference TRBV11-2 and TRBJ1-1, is EAGVAQSPRYKIIEKRQSVAFWCNPISGHATLYWYQQILGQGPKLLIQFQNNGVVDDSQLPKDRFSAERLKGVDSTLKIQPAKLEDSAVYLCASSLVAQDFVNTEAFFGQGTRLTVV.